This TCR beta chain stems from a study of blood T cells in healthy people across ages. Together with a sample-barcoded 5' primer, a J-beta primer mix was included in a second PCR lasting about 7 to 11 cycles. TCRdb processed the 5' RACE reads anew with MiXCR; each CDR3 protein has one entry. The sample carries around 800,000 distinct CDR3 sequences, 55% to 65% recorded once. The germline V and J ends were trimmed by 0 bases and 4 bases, with 8 bases remaining between them. From germline, CDR1 is DFQATT and CDR2 SNEGSKA (reference sequence). CDR3 size: 13 residues. Sample: blood. The rearrangement joins TRBV20-1 to TRBJ2-3; TRBD1 is a possible D gene (5 bases). This clonotype was sampled from a man in his thirties or forties in good health. Here the CDR3 reads CSAREGLADTQYF. The CDR3 nucleotides are TGCAGTGCTAGAGAGGGGCTGGCAGATACGCAGTATTTT.